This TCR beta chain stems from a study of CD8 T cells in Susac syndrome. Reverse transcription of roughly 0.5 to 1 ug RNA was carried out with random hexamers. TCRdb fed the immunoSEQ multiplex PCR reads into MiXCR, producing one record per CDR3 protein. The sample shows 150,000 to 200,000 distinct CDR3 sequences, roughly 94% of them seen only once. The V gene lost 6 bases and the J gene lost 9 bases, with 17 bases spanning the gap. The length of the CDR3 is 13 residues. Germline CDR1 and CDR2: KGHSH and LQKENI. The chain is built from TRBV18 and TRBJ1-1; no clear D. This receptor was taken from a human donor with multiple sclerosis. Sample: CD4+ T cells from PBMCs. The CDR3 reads CASSSAMAGKAFF. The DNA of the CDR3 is TGTGCCAGCTCTTCGGCAATGGCGGGGAAAGCTTTCTTT.